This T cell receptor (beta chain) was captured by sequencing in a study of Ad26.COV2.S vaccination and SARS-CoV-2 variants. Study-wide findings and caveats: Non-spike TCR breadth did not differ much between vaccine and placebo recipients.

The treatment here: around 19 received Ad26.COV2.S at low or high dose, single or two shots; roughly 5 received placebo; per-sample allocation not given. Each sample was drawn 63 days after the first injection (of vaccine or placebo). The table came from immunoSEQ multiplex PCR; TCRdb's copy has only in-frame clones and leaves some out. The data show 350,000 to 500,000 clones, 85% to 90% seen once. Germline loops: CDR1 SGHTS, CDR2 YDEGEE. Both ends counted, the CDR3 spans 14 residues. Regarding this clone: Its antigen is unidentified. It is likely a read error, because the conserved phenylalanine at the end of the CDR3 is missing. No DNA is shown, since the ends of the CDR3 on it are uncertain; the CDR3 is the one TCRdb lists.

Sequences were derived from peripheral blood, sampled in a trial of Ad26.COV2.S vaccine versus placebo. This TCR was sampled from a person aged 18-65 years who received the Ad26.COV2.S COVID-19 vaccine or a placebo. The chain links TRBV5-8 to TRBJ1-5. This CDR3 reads CASSLLLGLNTLFI.